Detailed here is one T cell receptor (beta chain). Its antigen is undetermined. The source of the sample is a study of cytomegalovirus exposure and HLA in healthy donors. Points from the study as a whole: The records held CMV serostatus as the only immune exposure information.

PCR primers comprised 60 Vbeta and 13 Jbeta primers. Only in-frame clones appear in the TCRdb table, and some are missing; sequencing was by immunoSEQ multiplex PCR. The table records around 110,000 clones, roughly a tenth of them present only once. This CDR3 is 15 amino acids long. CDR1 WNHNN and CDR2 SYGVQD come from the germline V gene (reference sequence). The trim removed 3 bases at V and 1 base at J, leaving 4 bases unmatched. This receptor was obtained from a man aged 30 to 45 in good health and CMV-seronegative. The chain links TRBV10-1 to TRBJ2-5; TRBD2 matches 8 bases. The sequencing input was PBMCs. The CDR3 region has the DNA TGCGCCAGCAGTGACCAGCGGGGGCCCCAAGAGACCCAGTACTTC. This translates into CASSDQRGPQETQYF.